The present entry profiles one T cell receptor (beta chain) with its context. This record belongs to a study of blood T cell repertoires in COVID-19. Sequenced by immunoSEQ multiplex PCR; TCRdb stores in-frame clones only, minus some. The table shows 200,000 to 250,000 clones, with 75% to 85% occurring only once. Enrollment of patients from Seattle took place during active infection, with longitudinal follow-up. Sequenced material: peripheral blood. The TCR sequence derives from a woman older than 75 with COVID-19, enrolled during active disease.

The CDR3 here is CASSGRNAGTGGYEQYF. CDR3 sequence (DNA): TGTGCCAGCAGTGGAAGGAACGCCGGGACAGGGGGTTACGAGCAGTACTTC. The V gene is TRBV6-1, the J gene TRBJ2-7, with 11 bases aligning to TRBD1. Trimming removed 4 bases from V and 4 bases from J; junction bases left unmatched: 12. Looked up from germline, CDR1 is MNHNS and CDR2 is SASEGT. CDR3 length equals 17 residues.